A selection of T cell receptor beta chains follows, all from one sample in a study of response to subunit inactivated influenza vaccine. TCRdb itself ran the RT-PCR reads through MiXCR, one entry per CDR3 protein. The data hold 750,000 to 850,000 distinct CDR3 sequences, with about 18% observed a single time. The sequencing here drew on PBMCs from blood, taken roughly 5 days after vaccination. The receptors here all came from a man between 45 and 60 years old who received an inactivated influenza vaccine. The CDR3 runs from the conserved cysteine through the conserved F or W. Fields, in order: J gene, D gene, V gene, clone size, CDR3 DNA, CDR3 protein. D genes are given only for firm matches. A row's size may be missing; if present it is once, few, many or a size class.

TRBJ2-1 TRBD1 TRBV6-2/TRBV6-3 NA TGTGCCAGCATCCCAAGGGGACAGGGCCACTACAATGAGCAGTTCTTC CASIPRGQGHYNEQFF
TRBJ1-1 NA TRBV5-6 few TGTGCCAGCAGCCTACTTAGGACAGTGAACACTGAAGCTTTCTTT CASSLLRTVNTEAFF
TRBJ2-1 TRBD2 TRBV4-2 NA TGTGCCAGCAGCCAAGACCTAGCGGGAGGGCCCGAAAATGAGCAGTTCTTC CASSQDLAGGPENEQFF
TRBJ2-5 NA TRBV6-5 NA TGTGCCAGCACTTCGGATTTAACAGAGACCCAGTACTTC CASTSDLTETQYF
TRBJ2-3 NA TRBV20-1 NA TGCAGTGCTAGAGATGTCAGAACTAGCACAGATACGCAGTATTTT CSARDVRTSTDTQYF
TRBJ1-1 TRBD1 TRBV7-2 few TGTGCCTCCGATGGACAGGGTCGAATGGGAATTGAAGCTTTCTTT CASDGQGRMGIEAFF
TRBJ2-5 NA TRBV20-1 NA TGCAGTGCTAATCCCCAGGGGGGCGGAGAGACCCAGTACTTC CSANPQGGGETQYF
TRBJ2-3 NA TRBV6-1 few TGTGCCAGCAGCCCAGCCGCGGACCGCACAGATACGCAGTATTTT CASSPAADRTDTQYF
TRBJ1-2 TRBD1 TRBV5-6 few TGTGCCAGCAGCTTTGGGACAGGGGATGTTGGCTACACCTTC CASSFGTGDVGYTF
TRBJ1-5 TRBD1 TRBV4-2 few TGTGCCAGCAGCCTAGCCGGGACAGCGGGTCAGCCCCAGCATTTT CASSLAGTAGQPQHF
TRBJ2-1 TRBD2 TRBV29-1 few TGCAGCGTTGACCGACTAGCGGGGATTCACTACAATGAGCAGTTCTTC CSVDRLAGIHYNEQFF
TRBJ2-1 NA TRBV20-1 few TGCAGTGCTCCCCAAAGGACTGCCATCTACAATGAGCAGTTCTTC CSAPQRTAIYNEQFF
TRBJ2-7 TRBD1 TRBV24-1 NA TGTGCCACCAGTGAACCGGGACAGGGAGGTGGCTACGAGCAGTACTTC CATSEPGQGGGYEQYF
TRBJ2-5 TRBD2 TRBV7-2 many TGTGCCAGCAGCCCCAGGACTAGCGGGAGGGGGGAGAAGACCCAGTACTTC CASSPRTSGRGEKTQYF
TRBJ1-6 TRBD1 TRBV7-2 few TGTGCCAGCAGCTTCGGGACAGGGACTTCACCCCTCCACTTT CASSFGTGTSPLHF
TRBJ1-4 NA TRBV5-5 NA TGTGCCAGCAGCTTCGCGGCTAATGAAAAACTGTTTTTT CASSFAANEKLFF
TRBJ2-3 NA TRBV4-2 once TGTGCCAGCAGCCAAGTATATGGTCTTGCCGAAAGAGCGGATACGCAGTATTTT CASSQVYGLAERADTQYF
TRBJ2-5 TRBD1 TRBV20-1 NA TGCAGTGCACAGGCCGGGACAGGGACTGAGACCCAGTACTTC CSAQAGTGTETQYF
TRBJ1-1 NA TRBV7-9 NA TGTGCCAGCAGCTCCAGACCGGGGACGACTGAAGCTTTCTTT CASSSRPGTTEAFF
TRBJ2-1 TRBD2 TRBV7-8 few TGTGCCAGCAGACCGCTCGGACTAGCGGGGGGGCTCGTACGAATCGAGCAGTTCTTC CASRPLGLAGGLVRIEQFF
TRBJ2-3 NA TRBV20-1 NA TGCAGTGCTAGAGATTGGTCAGGGGCCAAACATCCCACAGATACGCAGTATTTT CSARDWSGAKHPTDTQYF
TRBJ2-5 TRBD1 TRBV6-2/TRBV6-3 NA TGTGCCAGCAGAAAAGGGACAGGAAGTCACCAAGAGACCCAGTACTTC CASRKGTGSHQETQYF
TRBJ2-3 NA TRBV20-1 few TGCAGTGCCGTCGGCACAGATACGCAGTATTTT CSAVGTDTQYF
TRBJ1-5 NA TRBV4-2 NA TGTGCCAGCAGCCAAGCAACAGGCAGGAGCCAGCCCCAGCATTTT CASSQATGRSQPQHF
TRBJ2-7 TRBD1 TRBV10-2 few TGCGCCAGCAACTCCCGGGACAGGGGTTTCGAGCAGTACTTC CASNSRDRGFEQYF
TRBJ1-5 NA TRBV4-2 NA TGTGCCAGCAGCCAAGGGGGGGGGGTCAATCAGCCCCAGCATTTT CASSQGGGVNQPQHF
TRBJ2-5 NA TRBV29-1 few TGCAGCGTTGAAGACCATAGAGTGCCGGGCTCTTTACAAGAGACCCAGTACTTC CSVEDHRVPGSLQETQYF
TRBJ2-7 NA TRBV11-2 NA TGTGCCAGCAGCTTGGGGTTCCCCGAGCAGTACTTC CASSLGFPEQYF
TRBJ2-7 NA TRBV13 NA TGTGCCAGCAGCCACCATTGGGACGGAAGCTCCTACGAGCAGTACTTC CASSHHWDGSSYEQYF
TRBJ2-7 TRBD2 TRBV9 few TGTGCCAGCAGCGTAAGCGGGGCGACTGGGGAGCAGTACTTC CASSVSGATGEQYF
TRBJ2-3 TRBD1 TRBV12-3/TRBV12-4 NA TGTGCCAGCAGTCACGCCTTACAGGGGCAATCAGATACGCAGTATTTT CASSHALQGQSDTQYF
TRBJ2-7 NA TRBV6-5 many TGTGCCAGCAGTTTCAGTCACGAGCAGTACTTC CASSFSHEQYF
TRBJ2-3 TRBD2 TRBV7-2 NA TGTGCCAGCAGCTCCTCGGGGGGGCGCCCAGATACGCAGTATTTT CASSSSGGRPDTQYF
TRBJ1-5 NA TRBV20-1 NA TGCAGTGCTAGAGATCTTCTCGATAGCAATCAGCCCCAGCATTTT CSARDLLDSNQPQHF
TRBJ1-4 NA TRBV12-3/TRBV12-4 NA TGTGCCAGCAGTTTAGATTATAACCCAGGGAGGAATGAAAAACTGTTTTTT CASSLDYNPGRNEKLFF
TRBJ2-2 TRBD2 TRBV12-3/TRBV12-4 few TGTGCCAGCATCCTACTAGCGGGAGGTCCCGGGGAGCTGTTTTTT CASILLAGGPGELFF
TRBJ2-3 NA TRBV20-1 many TGCAGTGCTACCGGACAGTCCACAGATACGCAGTATTTT CSATGQSTDTQYF
TRBJ2-3 NA TRBV9 few TGTGCCAGCAGCGTAGAGTTGGAGCAGCCGGATACGCAGTATTTT CASSVELEQPDTQYF
TRBJ1-2 NA TRBV21-1 few TGTGCCAGCAGCACTCGAACAGGGGTGGCGTGTGGCTACACCTTC CASSTRTGVACGYTF
TRBJ1-6 TRBD1 TRBV20-1 few TGCAGTGCTTTCCGGGACAGGGTATATAATTCACCCCTCCACTTT CSAFRDRVYNSPLHF
TRBJ2-3 TRBD1 TRBV12-3/TRBV12-4 NA TGTGCCAGCAGTTTGTCGGACAGGGGGACCGATACGCAGTATTTT CASSLSDRGTDTQYF
TRBJ1-2 NA TRBV7-2 few TGTGCCAGCAGCTCCGGACCTGGCTATGGCACCTTC CASSSGPGYGTF
TRBJ2-1 TRBD2 TRBV7-8 few TGTGCCAGCAGCACGGGACTAGCGAACAATGAGCAGTTCTTC CASSTGLANNEQFF
TRBJ1-6 NA TRBV5-5 few TGTGCCAGCAGCTTGGCTTTGGCGACTTCACCCCTCCACTTT CASSLALATSPLHF
TRBJ2-5 TRBD2 TRBV11-2 NA TGTGCCAGCAGCTTAGAGGTAGCGGGGGGGCAAGAGACCCAGTACTTC CASSLEVAGGQETQYF
TRBJ2-3 NA TRBV7-9 few TGTGCCAGCGACCCCCGCACAGATACGCAGTATTTT CASDPRTDTQYF
TRBJ2-3 TRBD1 TRBV7-6 few TGTGCCAGCAGCTTAGAACAGGGGATGACAGATACGCAGTATTTT CASSLEQGMTDTQYF
TRBJ2-3 TRBD2 TRBV6-1 few TGTGCCAGCAGAAAACTGAGCGGACTAGCGGAGATCACAGATACGCAGTATTTT CASRKLSGLAEITDTQYF
TRBJ2-1 NA TRBV20-1 once TGCAGTGCTACGCCGGACAGTGCCTACAATGAGCAGTTCTTC CSATPDSAYNEQFF
TRBJ1-2 NA TRBV28 NA TGTGCCAGCAGCCCCGTATCGCCGCGCCCCGTGAATGGCTACACCTTC CASSPVSPRPVNGYTF
TRBJ2-7 TRBD2 TRBV5-1 few TGCGCCAGCAGCTCAGAGGGACGGGGTGTAGCGGGAGCGAGCTACGAGCAGTACTTC CASSSEGRGVAGASYEQYF
TRBJ2-3 NA TRBV20-1 NA TGCAGTGCTAGGGCCCCGGCGGGACGGGATACGCAGTATTTT CSARAPAGRDTQYF
TRBJ2-1 NA TRBV29-1 many TGCAGCGTTGAAGATGGGGGAATGGCGACATCCTACAATGAGCAGTTCTTC CSVEDGGMATSYNEQFF
TRBJ1-5 NA TRBV7-9 NA TGTGCCAGCAGCTCAGCGAAAGAATTTCGTAGCAATCAGCCCCAGCATTTT CASSSAKEFRSNQPQHF
TRBJ2-1 TRBD1 TRBV15 many TGTGCCACCAGCAGGGGATGGGACAGCCGCTACAATGAGCAGTTCTTC CATSRGWDSRYNEQFF
TRBJ1-5 TRBD1 TRBV7-9 NA TGTGCCAGCAGCCACAGGACAGGGGGTCACACAGATACGCAGCATTTT CASSHRTGGHTDTQHF